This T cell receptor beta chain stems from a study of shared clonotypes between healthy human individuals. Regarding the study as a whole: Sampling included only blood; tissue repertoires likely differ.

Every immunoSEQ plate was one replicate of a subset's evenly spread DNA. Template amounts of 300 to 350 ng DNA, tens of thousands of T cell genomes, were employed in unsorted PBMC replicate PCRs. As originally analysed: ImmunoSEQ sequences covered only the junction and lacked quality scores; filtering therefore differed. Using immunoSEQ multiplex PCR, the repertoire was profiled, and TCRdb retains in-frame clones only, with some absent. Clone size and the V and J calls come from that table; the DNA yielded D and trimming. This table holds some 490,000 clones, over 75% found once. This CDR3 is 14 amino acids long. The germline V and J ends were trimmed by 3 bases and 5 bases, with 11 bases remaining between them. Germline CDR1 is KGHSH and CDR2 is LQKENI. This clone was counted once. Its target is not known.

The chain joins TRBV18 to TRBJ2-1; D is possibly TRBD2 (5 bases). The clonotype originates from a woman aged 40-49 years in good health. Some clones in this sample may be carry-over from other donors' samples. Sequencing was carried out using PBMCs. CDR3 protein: CASSPSLGNNEQFF. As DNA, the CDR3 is TGTGCCAGCTCACCGTCACTAGGAAACAATGAGCAGTTCTTC.